Below, 25 T cell receptor beta chains from the same sample are listed, as sequenced in a study of tumor and adjacent non-tumor tissue in lung cancer listed by TCRdb under 2018. The protocol used for the library was multiplex PCR. The listed sequencing device is Illumina HiSeq 2500. Following protocols modified from ARM-PCR, the researchers constructed TCRbeta libraries through three rounds of nested PCR with primers (Table S4). TCRdb reworked the public reads: Q25 trimming with fastp, MiXCR clone assembly, productive beta chains retained. Each CDR3 protein appears once, grouped with its most common genes and DNA. The sample yields 80,000 to 130,000 distinct CDR3 sequences; around three fifths were counted once. The ten most abundant clones make up roughly 18% of the sample. RNA was isolated from bulk unsorted tissue, and RNA quality was assessed with a NanoDrop ND-1000 and an Agilent 2100. For the normal lung samples, distant non-tumor tissue was collected more than 3 cm away from the tumor edge.

Input material: distant non-tumor lung tissue. These receptors were obtained from a man in his thirties or forties with non-small cell lung cancer.

V gene TRBV29-1 combines with J gene TRBJ2-3; perhaps TRBD2 as D (6 bases). The CDR3 totals 13 residues. In germline, CDR1 is SQVTM, CDR2 ANQGSEA. Deletions cut 7 bases from V and 2 bases from J, with 13 bases between. The CDR3 bases are TGCAGCGCTCGGGGACTTATCACAGATACGCAGTATTTT. Amino acids: CSARGLITDTQYF.

The gene calls are TRBV6-2 or TRBV6-3 and TRBJ1-1; a weak D match, TRBD1 (5 bases). V lost 8 bases to trimming and J lost 10 bases, with 20 bases between them. The CDR3 has 13 amino acids. CDR1 is MNHEY, CDR2 SVGEGT, per germline. CDR3 nucleotide sequence: TGTGCCAGCGGCTACGGGTCGGACATTGGAGCTTTCTTT. Amino acid sequence: CASGYGSDIGAFF.

This clonotype was recorded many times. V is TRBV6-5 and J is TRBJ1-6; 11 bases map to TRBD1. Trimming took 2 bases from V and 6 from J; bases not matched to a gene: 0. This CDR3 spans 15 amino acids. Germline V gives CDR1 MNHEY, CDR2 SVGAGI. CDR3 bases: TGTGCCAGCAGTTACGGGACAGGGGGTAATTCACCCCTCCACTTT. As protein: CASSYGTGGNSPLHF.

Comment on this clonotype: The CDR3 ends on some other residue instead of the conserved phenylalanine or tryptophan, so this is likely a read error. The gene calls are TRBV4-3 and TRBJ2-1; 7 bases map to TRBD1. The CDR3 extends over 16 amino acids. The trim removed 11 bases at V and 7 bases at J, leaving 20 bases unmatched. Germline-derived CDR1 and CDR2 are LGHNA and YSLEER. The CDR3 DNA reads TGCGCCTGTAGCCAAGATAGGGGGCTAGGCCGGAATGAGCAGTTCTTA. Protein product: CACSQDRGLGRNEQFL.

A remark on this clonotype: Its ends do not fully match the called genes, so a read error is possible. The chain is built from TRBV4-1 and TRBJ2-2; 11 bases line up with TRBD2. Germline V gives CDR1 MGHRA, CDR2 YSYEKL. The length of the CDR3 is 16 residues. The DNA of the CDR3 is TGCGCCAGCAGCCCCTTAGCGGGAGGGCCGGTCGGGGAGCAGTCTTTT. Translation gives CASSPLAGGPVGEQSF.

A note on this clonotype: The junction shows a germline mismatch at one end, possibly a read error. The chain employs TRBV20-1 and TRBJ2-1; 8 bases map to TRBD2. Germline CDR1 is DFQATT and CDR2 is SNEGSKA (reference sequence). The CDR3 has 14 amino acids. The CDR3 nucleotides read TGCAGTGCTAATTCCCCGACTAGCGTCTATGAGCTGTTCTTC. It translates to CSANSPTSVYELFF.

Regarding this clonotype: Given the absence of the conserved phenylalanine or tryptophan at the CDR3 end, a read error is likely. No DNA is shown, since the ends of the CDR3 on it are uncertain; the CDR3 is the one TCRdb lists. This chain joins TRBV20-1 and TRBJ2-7; TRBD1, as called in the table, went unchecked against the DNA. Germline CDR1 and CDR2: DFQATT and SNEGSKA (reference sequence). With termini counted, the CDR3 has 14 amino acids. CDR3 sequence: CSATSIVDTYEQYL.

This clonotype was seen a handful of times. One junction end disagrees with the germline gene, perhaps due to a read error. The chain uses TRBV29-1 and TRBJ2-3; D ambiguous. The V gene's germline CDR1 is SQVTM and CDR2 ANQGSEA. This CDR3 spans 10 amino acids. CDR3 DNA sequence: TGCAGCATTGAGGCAGATACGCAGTATTTT. It yields the protein CSIEADTQYF.

In this sample, this clonotype turned up many times. This rearrangement joins TRBV29-1 to TRBJ1-3; 9 nucleotides line up with TRBD1. The V segment lost 0 bases and the J segment 3 bases; nucleotides outside the gene matches: 3. Germline V CDR1 and CDR2: SQVTM, ANQGSEA. The CDR3 is 15 residues long. In DNA, the CDR3 is TGCAGCGTTGAAGATCGGGACAGGGTTGGAAACACCATATATTTT. This translates into CSVEDRDRVGNTIYF.

There are a few counts of this clonotype. A read error may be the cause here, since a much bigger clone is one base away. This chain uses TRBV20-1 with TRBJ2-5; D may be TRBD2 (5 bases). V was clipped by 3 bases and J by 10 bases, with 9 bases between them. Germline loops: CDR1 DFQATT, CDR2 SNEGSKA (reference sequence). CDR3 size: 10 residues. CDR3 protein: CSASLEVQYF. The CDR3 nucleotides are TGCAGTGCTAGTCTGGAGGTCCAGTACTTC.

Concerning this clonotype itself: A read error is possible here, since a much larger clone lies one base away. This chain connects TRBV20-1 to TRBJ1-1; D not resolved. CDR3 size: 14 residues. From germline, CDR1 is DFQATT and CDR2 SNEGSKA (reference sequence). CDR3 residues: CSVRERGSGTEAFF. The CDR3 coding sequence is TGCAGTGTTAGAGAACGGGGTTCGGGCACTGAAGCTTTCTTT.

Only a few counts were recorded for this clonotype. The V and J genes are TRBV5-8 and TRBJ2-2; a weak D match, TRBD1 (6 bases). The V and J ends lost 4 bases and 5 bases respectively, with 9 bases between them. Germline V gives CDR1 SGHTS, CDR2 YDEGEE. The CDR3 contains 13 residues. DNA of the CDR3: TGTGCCAGCAGCCGCAGGGGTACCGGGGAGCTGTTTTTT. The encoded protein is CASSRRGTGELFF.

This clonotype was picked up a small number of times. No conserved phenylalanine or tryptophan ends this CDR3, so it is likely a read error. The chain couples TRBV11-2 to TRBJ2-7, with a weak D call TRBD1 (5 bases). CDR1 SGHAT and CDR2 FQNNGV come from the germline V gene. The CDR3 runs 15 residues. Trimming took off 2 bases at V and 0 bases at J, with 11 bases between the two ends. CDR3 region: CASSLYMDNSYEQYL. The CDR3 DNA reads as TGTGCCAGCAGCTTATATATGGACAACTCCTACGAGCAGTACTTA.

In this sample, this clonotype turned up once. A junction boundary mismatches the germline segment, possibly from a read error. The chain combines TRBV11-3 with TRBJ2-3; the D gene is possibly TRBD1 (6 bases). Germline V lookup: CDR1 SGHNT, CDR2 YENEEA. This CDR3 comprises 16 residues. As DNA, the CDR3 is TGTGCCAGCAGCAGGGGGATTCGCGGGCGGTCAGATACGCAATATTTT. It translates to CASSRGIRGRSDTQYF.

This clonotype was found many times. V usage is TRBV6-1 and J usage is TRBJ1-5; D uncertain. V lost 2 bases and J 4 bases, leaving 6 bases between the germline ends. The CDR3 sequence is 13 residues long. CDR1 is MNHNS, CDR2 SASEGT, per germline. This CDR3 is CASSEYVNQPQHF. For the CDR3, the DNA is TGTGCCAGCAGTGAATACGTTAATCAGCCCCAGCATTTT.

This clonotype was picked up many times. V is TRBV29-1 and J is TRBJ2-7; 7 bases agree with TRBD1. The J segment lost 7 bases and the V segment lost 0 bases, leaving 6 bases of the junction unmatched. The CDR3 is made up of 13 amino acids. Germline loops: CDR1 SQVTM, CDR2 ANQGSEA. CDR3 nucleotides: TGCAGCGTTGAAGATCAACAGGGGTGGGAGCAGTACTTC. This encodes CSVEDQQGWEQYF.

This clonotype was counted a single time. The J gene is TRBJ2-7, the V gene TRBV11-2; D possibly corresponds to TRBD1 (5 bases). The ends were cut back, 2 bases at V and 6 bases at J, with 20 bases in the middle. CDR3 length equals 16 residues. Per the germline V gene, CDR1 is SGHAT and CDR2 is FQNNGV. CDR3 DNA sequence: TGTGCCAGCAGCTTAACTCGTGGCATAGGGGATGGCGAGCAGTACTTC. It codes for CASSLTRGIGDGEQYF.

V is TRBV29-1 and J is TRBJ1-2; D gene ambiguous. V lost 6 bases and J 6 bases, leaving 11 bases between the germline ends. The CDR3 extends over 11 amino acids. Germline-derived CDR1 and CDR2 are SQVTM and ANQGSEA. CDR3 bases: TGCAGCGTCCACATGGGCAATGGCTACACCTTC. This translates into CSVHMGNGYTF.

The table lists this clonotype with a count of one. The chain couples TRBV5-1 to TRBJ2-1; D is uncertain. Germline V gene sequence: CDR1 SGHRS, CDR2 YFSETQ. CDR3 length equals 13 residues. With 4 bases removed from V and 3 bases from J, the gap between germline ends came to 8 bases. CDR3 loop: CASSVVGYNEQFF. The CDR3 bases are TGCGCCAGCAGCGTCGTGGGCTACAATGAGCAGTTCTTC.

As for this clonotype: It may be a read error: a sequence one base away is much more abundant. The chain carries TRBV12-3 or TRBV12-4 and TRBJ2-3; D perhaps matches TRBD1 (5 bases). The CDR3 sequence is 16 residues long. V lost 7 bases, J lost 1 base, and 18 bases lay in between. The CDR3 sequence: CASTFFRVAGTDTQYF. In nucleotides, the CDR3 is TGTGCCAGCACCTTCTTCAGGGTGGCTGGCACAGATACGCAGTATTTT.

On this clonotype: A much larger clone differs by one base, so this may be a read error. The rearrangement links TRBV9 to TRBJ2-2; D not resolved. The CDR3 spans 14 residues. Germline CDR1 SGDLS, CDR2 YYNGEE. Deletions cut 3 bases from V and 5 bases from J, with 11 bases between. CDR3 protein: CASSELTKTGELFF. CDR3 DNA sequence: TGTGCCAGCAGCGAGTTAACAAAAACCGGGGAGCTGTTTTTT.

The chain combines TRBV11-2 with TRBJ2-7; a weak D match, TRBD2 (5 bases). CDR1 is SGHAT and CDR2 is FQNNGV in the germline V gene. CDR3 length: 13 residues. The germline V and J ends were trimmed by 6 bases and 2 bases, with 11 bases remaining between them. The CDR3 protein is CASRLGLPYEQYF. The CDR3 DNA reads as TGTGCCAGCAGACTAGGGCTACCCTACGAGCAGTACTTC.

V usage is TRBV30 and J usage is TRBJ2-7; D call uncertain. Trimming shortened V by 0 bases and J by 1 base, and 7 bases separated the two germline ends. Germline V gives CDR1 GTSNPN, CDR2 SVGIG (reference sequence). CDR3 length: 13 residues. CDR3 amino acids: CAWSVGSSYEQYF. The CDR3 DNA reads TGTGCCTGGAGTGTAGGGTCTTCCTACGAGCAGTACTTC.

Note on this clonotype: A much larger clone lies one base from this, so it may be a read error. This CDR3 fails to terminate in the conserved phenylalanine or tryptophan, so it likely reflects a read error. The chain links TRBV10-3 to TRBJ2-7, with TRBD2 identical over 10 bases. The V segment lost 0 bases and the J segment 6 bases; nucleotides outside the gene matches: 5. CDR1 ENHRY and CDR2 SYGVKD come from the germline V gene. CDR3 length: 15 amino acids. The CDR3 loop reads CAISESSGGPGEQYS. As DNA, the CDR3 is TGTGCCATCAGTGAGTCTAGCGGGGGGCCTGGCGAGCAGTACTCC.

Notes on this clonotype: Mismatch with germline at one junction end may stem from a read error. The CDR3 is CTSNQGGSYNEQFF. The CDR3 nucleotides are TGCACCAGCAACCAGGGAGGCTCCTACAATGAACAATTCTTC. This chain joins TRBV5-8 and TRBJ2-1, with D possibly matching TRBD2 (6 bases). The CDR3 runs 14 residues. The germline gives CDR1 SGHTS, CDR2 YDEGEE.